A selection of T cell receptor beta chains follows, all from one sample in a study of T-cell memory formation after mild COVID-19. TCRdb redid the calling of the 5' RACE reads with MiXCR, one entry per CDR3 protein. Found here are 500,000 to 650,000 distinct CDR3 sequences, roughly 22% of them singletons; the top ten hold approximately 8%. The specimen sequenced was PBMCs or a T cell subset sorted from them (not recorded which). The receptor set was obtained from an adult woman who had mild COVID-19 (a few samples of this study predate the infection). Cell type and time point are not known. CDR3s include the opening cysteine and the closing phenylalanine or tryptophan. Fields, in order: D gene, V gene, J gene, clone size, CDR3 DNA, CDR3 protein. D genes are given only for firm matches. A clone size is listed for some rows: how often the clone was seen (once, few, many), or a class if it is expanded.

d_gene: NA; v_gene: TRBV13; j_gene: TRBJ2-7; abundance: NA; CDR3nt: TGTGCCAGCAGCTTAGATAACAGGGTCTACGAGCAGTACTTC; CDR3aa: CASSLDNRVYEQYF
d_gene: NA; v_gene: TRBV6-2/TRBV6-3; j_gene: TRBJ1-4; abundance: NA; CDR3nt: TGTGCCAGCGGACCGGTCGCAACTAATGAAAAACTGTTTTTT; CDR3aa: CASGPVATNEKLFF
d_gene: NA; v_gene: TRBV21-1; j_gene: TRBJ2-5; abundance: few; CDR3nt: TGTGCCAGCAGCAGGGATATTAAGGACAAAAACCAAGAGACCCAGTACTTC; CDR3aa: CASSRDIKDKNQETQYF
d_gene: NA; v_gene: TRBV29-1; j_gene: TRBJ2-1; abundance: NA; CDR3nt: TGCAGCGTTGTATGGGAGGTCGACTACAATGAGCAGTTCTTC; CDR3aa: CSVVWEVDYNEQFF
d_gene: TRBD2; v_gene: TRBV6-2/TRBV6-3; j_gene: TRBJ2-1; abundance: NA; CDR3nt: TGTGCCAGCAGTCTAGATAGCGGGCCCAATGAGCAGTTCTTC; CDR3aa: CASSLDSGPNEQFF
d_gene: NA; v_gene: TRBV5-1; j_gene: TRBJ2-4; abundance: many; CDR3nt: TGCGCCAGCAGCTTGGGTTCACCCAAAAACATTCAGTACTTC; CDR3aa: CASSLGSPKNIQYF
d_gene: NA; v_gene: TRBV19; j_gene: TRBJ2-1; abundance: many; CDR3nt: TGTGCCAGTAGGCAGGGCCGCAATGAGCAGTTCTTC; CDR3aa: CASRQGRNEQFF
d_gene: TRBD1; v_gene: TRBV5-5; j_gene: TRBJ1-6; abundance: few; CDR3nt: TGTGCCAGCAGCTCGGGACAGGGGCAGGGTTCACCCCTCCACTTT; CDR3aa: CASSSGQGQGSPLHF
d_gene: NA; v_gene: TRBV29-1; j_gene: TRBJ2-1; abundance: few; CDR3nt: TGCAGCGTTGATAGGTTTGCGAGTGGCCCGTACAATGAGCAGTTCTTC; CDR3aa: CSVDRFASGPYNEQFF
d_gene: TRBD1; v_gene: TRBV18; j_gene: TRBJ2-2; abundance: many; CDR3nt: TGTGCCAGCTCACCAGCGACAGGGTCCGGGGAGCTGTTTTTT; CDR3aa: CASSPATGSGELFF
d_gene: TRBD1; v_gene: TRBV6-2/TRBV6-3; j_gene: TRBJ1-5; abundance: NA; CDR3nt: TGTGCCAGCAGTTCCTCCCTCACAGGGGGCAATCAGCCCCAGCATTTT; CDR3aa: CASSSSLTGGNQPQHF
d_gene: NA; v_gene: TRBV12-3/TRBV12-4; j_gene: TRBJ1-1; abundance: many; CDR3nt: TGTGCCAGCAGTTTGCGGGGGAGGGGAGAAACTGAAGCTTTCTTT; CDR3aa: CASSLRGRGETEAFF
d_gene: NA; v_gene: TRBV11-2; j_gene: TRBJ2-5; abundance: few; CDR3nt: TGTGCCAGCAGCTTAGGCAGGGGGCGGGAGGAGACCCAGTACTTC; CDR3aa: CASSLGRGREETQYF
d_gene: NA; v_gene: TRBV7-8; j_gene: TRBJ2-3; abundance: NA; CDR3nt: TGTGCCAGCAGCTCCCTCGTGACGGCTAGCACAGATACGCAGTATTTT; CDR3aa: CASSSLVTASTDTQYF
d_gene: TRBD1; v_gene: TRBV7-9; j_gene: TRBJ1-6; abundance: NA; CDR3nt: TGTGCCAGCAGCACCGGACAGGGTCCTAGTAATAATTCACCCCTCCACTTT; CDR3aa: CASSTGQGPSNNSPLHF
d_gene: NA; v_gene: TRBV30; j_gene: TRBJ2-5; abundance: NA; CDR3nt: TGTGCCTGGGGGGGCCCGGGAGCGGGCCAAGAGACCCAGTACTTC; CDR3aa: CAWGGPGAGQETQYF
d_gene: NA; v_gene: TRBV5-1; j_gene: TRBJ2-7; abundance: few; CDR3nt: TGCGCCAGCAGCTTGTCTGACGAGCAGTACTTC; CDR3aa: CASSLSDEQYF
d_gene: NA; v_gene: TRBV5-1; j_gene: TRBJ2-2; abundance: few; CDR3nt: TGCGCCAGCAGCTTGGATAGTTTCACCGGGGAGCTGTTTTTT; CDR3aa: CASSLDSFTGELFF
d_gene: TRBD2; v_gene: TRBV7-2; j_gene: TRBJ2-3; abundance: NA; CDR3nt: TGTGCCAGCAGCTTAGGGGCTAGCGGGGGAGGTACGCAGTATTTT; CDR3aa: CASSLGASGGGTQYF
d_gene: TRBD2; v_gene: TRBV6-5; j_gene: TRBJ2-5; abundance: few; CDR3nt: TGTGCCAGCAGTTTAGGGCCTAGCGGTCCCGAGGCCCAGTACTTC; CDR3aa: CASSLGPSGPEAQYF
d_gene: NA; v_gene: TRBV4-1; j_gene: TRBJ1-2; abundance: NA; CDR3nt: TGCGCCAGCAGCCAAGAAGGAAGGGTATTAGATTATGGCTACACCTTC; CDR3aa: CASSQEGRVLDYGYTF
d_gene: NA; v_gene: TRBV29-1; j_gene: TRBJ1-1; abundance: few; CDR3nt: TGCAGCGTTTTCCCAATGAACACTGAAGCTTTCTTT; CDR3aa: CSVFPMNTEAFF
d_gene: NA; v_gene: TRBV19; j_gene: TRBJ2-7; abundance: few; CDR3nt: TGTGCCAGTAGTAACCCGACGGTTAGCTCCTACGAGCAGTACTTC; CDR3aa: CASSNPTVSSYEQYF
d_gene: NA; v_gene: TRBV24-1; j_gene: TRBJ1-2; abundance: NA; CDR3nt: TGTGCCACCAGTGATGAAACGAGGGGGAACTATGGCTACACCTTC; CDR3aa: CATSDETRGNYGYTF
d_gene: NA; v_gene: TRBV7-8; j_gene: TRBJ1-3; abundance: NA; CDR3nt: TGTGCCAGCAGCTTACGACAGTCCGCCTCTGGAAACACCATATATTTT; CDR3aa: CASSLRQSASGNTIYF
d_gene: NA; v_gene: TRBV5-1; j_gene: TRBJ2-2; abundance: many; CDR3nt: TGCGCCAGCAGCTTGAGGTGGGATACCGGGGAGCTGTTTTTT; CDR3aa: CASSLRWDTGELFF
d_gene: NA; v_gene: TRBV29-1; j_gene: TRBJ2-3; abundance: few; CDR3nt: TGCAGCGTTGGTGTCACGGGGGCAAGCACAGATACGCAGTATTTT; CDR3aa: CSVGVTGASTDTQYF
d_gene: NA; v_gene: TRBV6-5; j_gene: TRBJ2-4; abundance: NA; CDR3nt: TGTGCCAGCAGTTACTCCCGGCTAGCCAAAAACATTCAGTACTTC; CDR3aa: CASSYSRLAKNIQYF
d_gene: NA; v_gene: TRBV5-5; j_gene: TRBJ2-1; abundance: NA; CDR3nt: TGTGCCAGCAGCCACCCCCTCGTCTGGAGCTCCTACAATGAGCAGTTCTTC; CDR3aa: CASSHPLVWSSYNEQFF
d_gene: TRBD1; v_gene: TRBV12-3/TRBV12-4; j_gene: TRBJ2-6; abundance: NA; CDR3nt: TGTGCCAGCAACGCGATCGGACAGGGGGCGTCTGGGGCCAACGTCCTGACTTTC; CDR3aa: CASNAIGQGASGANVLTF
d_gene: NA; v_gene: TRBV18; j_gene: TRBJ1-1; abundance: NA; CDR3nt: TGTGCCAGCTCACCCCTCGGCGGAGAGAGCGGGACTGAAGCTTTCTTT; CDR3aa: CASSPLGGESGTEAFF
d_gene: TRBD2; v_gene: TRBV6-1; j_gene: TRBJ2-1; abundance: NA; CDR3nt: TGTGCCAGCAGTGGGGCGACTAGCGGGCACTCCTACAATGAGCAGTTCTTC; CDR3aa: CASSGATSGHSYNEQFF
d_gene: NA; v_gene: TRBV7-3; j_gene: TRBJ2-2; abundance: NA; CDR3nt: TGTGCCAGCAGCTTGGCTAGATACACCGGGGAGCTGTTTTTT; CDR3aa: CASSLARYTGELFF
d_gene: NA; v_gene: TRBV29-1; j_gene: TRBJ2-7; abundance: few; CDR3nt: TGCAGCGTTTTGACAGGACCCTACGAGCAGTACTTC; CDR3aa: CSVLTGPYEQYF
d_gene: TRBD2; v_gene: TRBV3-1; j_gene: TRBJ2-1; abundance: few; CDR3nt: TGTGCCAGCAGCCACCTTGCGGGAGGCCCCTACAATGAGCAGTTCTTC; CDR3aa: CASSHLAGGPYNEQFF
d_gene: NA; v_gene: TRBV5-5; j_gene: TRBJ1-2; abundance: NA; CDR3nt: TGTGCCAGCCCTTCCCCCTTGGTTAACTATGGCTACACCTTC; CDR3aa: CASPSPLVNYGYTF
d_gene: TRBD1; v_gene: TRBV18; j_gene: TRBJ2-7; abundance: NA; CDR3nt: TGTGCCAGCTCACCAGAGACGATGGGACAGGGCCACGAGCAGTACTTC; CDR3aa: CASSPETMGQGHEQYF
d_gene: NA; v_gene: TRBV4-1; j_gene: TRBJ2-7; abundance: NA; CDR3nt: TGCGCCAGCAGCCAAGGGGCGGGGCTCTACGAGCAGTACTTC; CDR3aa: CASSQGAGLYEQYF
d_gene: NA; v_gene: TRBV7-3; j_gene: TRBJ1-1; abundance: NA; CDR3nt: TGTGCCAGCAGCCAGGGGTCGCCCGGTGGTGAAGCTTTCTTT; CDR3aa: CASSQGSPGGEAFF
d_gene: NA; v_gene: TRBV18; j_gene: TRBJ2-1; abundance: few; CDR3nt: TGTGCCAGCTCACCACCAGGGATGTTTTACAATGAGCAGTTCTTC; CDR3aa: CASSPPGMFYNEQFF
d_gene: NA; v_gene: TRBV9; j_gene: TRBJ2-3; abundance: NA; CDR3nt: TGTGCCAGCAGCAATAGCGATTCCCTCGCAGATACGCAGTATTTT; CDR3aa: CASSNSDSLADTQYF
d_gene: NA; v_gene: TRBV7-8; j_gene: TRBJ1-1; abundance: NA; CDR3nt: TGTGCCAGCAGCCCCGTGGAGGGTGTGAACACTGAAGCTTTCTTT; CDR3aa: CASSPVEGVNTEAFF
d_gene: NA; v_gene: TRBV2; j_gene: TRBJ2-7; abundance: NA; CDR3nt: TGTGCCAGCACCGCGACTACTTCCAGGTTCTACGAGCAGTACTTC; CDR3aa: CASTATTSRFYEQYF
d_gene: NA; v_gene: TRBV20-1; j_gene: TRBJ1-1; abundance: few; CDR3nt: TGCAGTGCGACCAGGGACATGAACACTGAAGCTTTCTTT; CDR3aa: CSATRDMNTEAFF
d_gene: NA; v_gene: TRBV7-2; j_gene: TRBJ2-2; abundance: NA; CDR3nt: TGTGCCAGCAGCTTAATGGCAATCCGATCGACCGGGGAGCTGTTTTTT; CDR3aa: CASSLMAIRSTGELFF
d_gene: NA; v_gene: TRBV5-3; j_gene: TRBJ1-5; abundance: NA; CDR3nt: TGTGCCAGAAAATCCCGCCTCAATCAGCCCCAGCATTTT; CDR3aa: CARKSRLNQPQHF
d_gene: NA; v_gene: TRBV12-3/TRBV12-4; j_gene: TRBJ2-7; abundance: many; CDR3nt: TGTGCCAGCAGTTTACAGGGACCCTACGAGCAGTACTTC; CDR3aa: CASSLQGPYEQYF
d_gene: TRBD1; v_gene: TRBV25-1; j_gene: TRBJ2-5; abundance: NA; CDR3nt: TGTGCCAGCAGTGCAGGGGGCAGTGAGACCCAGTACTTC; CDR3aa: CASSAGGSETQYF
d_gene: NA; v_gene: TRBV25-1; j_gene: TRBJ2-7; abundance: few; CDR3nt: TGTGCCAGCAGTGCCCCGGGGCTCCACTACGAGCAGTACTTC; CDR3aa: CASSAPGLHYEQYF
d_gene: TRBD2; v_gene: TRBV12-3/TRBV12-4; j_gene: TRBJ2-2; abundance: few; CDR3nt: TGTGCCACCTCCAAAGGGAGGGAGACCGGGGAGCTGTTTTTT; CDR3aa: CATSKGRETGELFF
d_gene: NA; v_gene: TRBV6-2/TRBV6-3; j_gene: TRBJ1-5; abundance: NA; CDR3nt: TGTGCCAGCAGTTACAGGTGGACCTACAATCAGCCCCAGCATTTT; CDR3aa: CASSYRWTYNQPQHF
d_gene: NA; v_gene: TRBV4-3; j_gene: TRBJ2-2; abundance: few; CDR3nt: TGCGCCAGCAGCCAAGGGACTCACACCGGGGAGCTGTTTTTT; CDR3aa: CASSQGTHTGELFF
d_gene: NA; v_gene: TRBV7-9; j_gene: TRBJ2-5; abundance: few; CDR3nt: TGTGCCAGCAGCTTACTTTCAGGATCCGGACGAGAGACCCAGTACTTC; CDR3aa: CASSLLSGSGRETQYF